Here is one T cell receptor beta chain with its context. The CDR3 spans 13 residues. The V end was cut by 6 bases, the J end by 7 bases, with 10 bases between. From germline, CDR1 is SGHVS and CDR2 FQNEAQ. This sample was taken from a study of blood T cell repertoires in COVID-19. Across the study: Donors in the United States, Italy and Spain gave samples during acute or convalescent COVID-19. The cDNA or gDNA used as material had been derived from T cells, B-cell-depleted T cells, or PBMCs.

Original methodology: Reference gene primer amplification gave estimated nucleated cell counts. Method: immunoSEQ multiplex PCR; TCRdb's copy keeps in-frame clones and lacks some. V, J and clone size were drawn from that table, and D and trimming were deduced from the DNA. The data hold under 150,000 clones, with more than 80% observed a single time. The V call is TRBV7-8, the J call TRBJ1-6, with D possibly TRBD1 on 5 matching bases. The receptor's source is a woman aged 40 to 50 with acute or convalescent COVID-19. The sequenced sample consisted of peripheral blood. The DNA of the CDR3 is TGTGCCAGCAGAGGGACTAGCAATTCACCCCTCCACTTT. Residues: CASRGTSNSPLHF. Full variable domain (rest looked up from reference TRBV7-8 and TRBJ1-6): GAGVSQSPRYKVAKRGQDVALRCDPISGHVSLFWYQQALGQGPEFLTYFQNEAQLDKSGLPSDRFFAERPEGSVSTLKIQRTQQEDSAVYLCASRGTSNSPLHFGNGTRLTVT.